This T cell receptor (beta chain) was documented in a study of regulatory T cells in long-lasting Graves disease. Study context: Graves' patients, newly diagnosed, had taken antithyroid drugs under 3 months.

The CDR3 runs to 15 residues. The germline gives CDR1 SGHTA, CDR2 FQGNSA. The V gene lost 7 bases and the J gene lost 2 bases, with 14 bases spanning the gap. Overall study results and limits: Sample size, which was small, may have reduced accuracy. Relative to new patients (approximately 1,000), persistent patients exhibited greater sharing of public clonotypes (2,741).

The sample's time point: newly diagnosed GD, antithyroid drugs for less than 3 months. The TCR library used RNA extracted from PBMCs. This clonotype showed up just a few times. Its target is not known. The authors built TCR beta libraries using iRepertoire HTBI primers and Arm-PCR of CDR3 regions. Original handling: Identified across the samples were fewer than 70 TRBV segments and 13 to 15 TRBJ segments. MiXCR, run by TCRdb on the multiplex PCR reads, gives a single entry per CDR3 protein. The V and J calls were not made by the authors but by TCRdb's processing. In the table there are 250,000 or so distinct CDR3 sequences, under 20% of which are singletons. These data are also associated with another study on T cells in Graves' hyperthyroidism and ophthalmopathy.

This TCR was recovered from a woman aged 30 to 39 with Graves disease. The V and J genes are TRBV7-2 and TRBJ2-2, with a possible D match to TRBD2 (7 bases). The starting material was peripheral blood mononuclear cells (PBMCs), obtained at new diagnosis, from a patient treated with antithyroid drugs. CDR3 DNA sequence: TGTGCCAGCATTAACGGGGGGACAAACACCGGGGAGCTGTTTTTT. Amino acids: CASINGGTNTGELFF.